The text below deals with one T cell receptor (beta chain). The antigen is unknown. The sample comes from a study of blood T cells in healthy people across ages. Notes on the study in general: Nothing was known about donor CMV status, and this possibly confounded expanded clonotype changes.

With a J-beta primer mix and a sample-barcoded 5' primer, a second PCR ran about 7 to 12 cycles. One entry per CDR3 protein, called by TCRdb with MiXCR from the 5' RACE reads. The repertoire includes hundreds of thousands of distinct CDR3 sequences, approximately 30% of them detected once, and around 16% sits in the top ten. This TCR was sampled from a woman of 80 years or more in good health. The sequenced sample was blood.

The CDR3 reads CASSLEQFNSPLHF. CDR3 bases: TGCGCCAGCAGCTTGGAACAGTTTAATTCACCCCTCCACTTT. The J gene is TRBJ1-6, the V gene TRBV5-1; unclear D gene. V was shortened by 0 bases and J by 6 bases, with 7 bases between the two germline ends. The germline V gene encodes CDR1 SGHRS and CDR2 YFSETQ. The CDR3 runs 14 residues.